These 14 T cell receptor beta chains were all obtained from the same sample, sequenced in a study of blood T cell repertoires in COVID-19. Sequencing was performed with immunoSEQ multiplex PCR; in TCRdb, only in-frame clones are kept and a portion is missing. The sample shows about 300,000 clones, 70% to 90% of them seen only once. Sequenced material: PBMCs or T cells enriched from blood (not recorded which). These receptors were taken from a young man who had recovered from COVID-19.

The chain carries TRBV2 and TRBJ1-2, with D possibly TRBD1 on 6 matching bases. The ends were cut back, 4 bases at V and 4 bases at J, with 13 bases in the middle. The CDR3 loop spans 14 amino acids. The V gene's germline CDR1 is SNHLY and CDR2 FYNNEI. The CDR3 DNA follows: TGTGCCAGCAGTGGGACAGTTCTAGGCTATGGCTACACCTTC. It specifies CASSGTVLGYGYTF.

J is TRBJ1-5 and V is TRBV19; 10 positions match TRBD1. CDR3 size: 16 residues. CDR1 LNHDA and CDR2 SQIVND come from the germline V gene (reference sequence). The V gene end was trimmed by 4 bases and the J gene end by 6 bases; junction bases not matched to a gene: 9. CDR3 nucleotides: TGTGCCAGTAGTACGAGACAGGGGGCGCTTGGTCAGCCCCAGCATTTT. Translated, it gives CASSTRQGALGQPQHF.

The chain couples TRBV30 to TRBJ2-7; D ambiguous. There are 14 residues in the CDR3. Germline-derived CDR1 and CDR2 are GTSNPN and SVGIG (reference sequence). V was pared by 4 bases and J by 0 bases, with 13 bases between. CDR3 coding DNA: TGTGCCTGGAATCCTGATCTGAGCTCCTACGAGCAGTACTTC. Translated: CAWNPDLSSYEQYF.

The sample holds a few counts of this clone. The rearrangement links TRBV4-1 to TRBJ2-4; 10 bases agree with TRBD1. CDR1 and CDR2 from the germline V gene are MGHRA and YSYEKL. V lost 1 base to trimming and J lost 7 bases; unmatched junction nucleotides: 4. The CDR3 sequence is 15 residues long. CDR3 DNA: TGCGCCAGCAGCCAAGTCCCGGGACAGGGGAACATTCAGTACTTC. It translates to CASSQVPGQGNIQYF.

V gene TRBV12-5 combines with J gene TRBJ1-2; 9 bases line up with TRBD1. Germline trimming cut 4 bases from V and 8 bases from J; bases unmatched to any gene: 8. There are 14 residues in the CDR3. Per the germline V gene, CDR1 is LGHNT and CDR2 is FRNRAP. In nucleotides, the CDR3 is TGTGCTAGTGGTTCCGGGACAGGGAGAGAAGGCTACACCTTC. It translates to CASGSGTGREGYTF.

CDR3 residues: CASSFLWGGYNEQFF. CDR3 bases: TGTGCCAGCAGCTTTTTGTGGGGGGGGTACAATGAGCAGTTCTTC. The chain employs TRBV7-2 and TRBJ2-1, with 7 bases matching TRBD2. The CDR3 consists of 15 residues. V lost 3 bases and J lost 4; bases outside the gene matches: 6. From germline, CDR1 is SGHTA and CDR2 FQGNSA.

Worth noting for this clone: Germline and junction disagree at one end, which may indicate a read error. The V call is TRBV10-2, the J call TRBJ1-1; D is unclear. CDR1 WSHSY and CDR2 SAAADI come from the germline V gene. The CDR3 has 13 amino acids. The CDR3 DNA follows: TGCACCAGCACCCCCTACAGGAACACTGAAGCTTTCTTT. Its translation: CTSTPYRNTEAFF.

The chain's CDR3 is CASSQPSLASTDTQYF. DNA of the CDR3: TGCGCCAGCAGCCAACCGAGTCTAGCAAGCACAGATACGCAGTATTTT. The chain has TRBV4-1 and TRBJ2-3, with D perhaps matching TRBD2 (5 bases). Between the trimmed V and J ends, which lost 2 bases and 0 bases, there was a span of 12 bases. Germline V CDR1 and CDR2: MGHRA, YSYEKL. The CDR3 length is 16 residues.

This chain's CDR3 is CAISWGQEPNSNTGELFF. The CDR3 DNA is TGTGCCATCAGCTGGGGACAGGAACCCAACTCGAACACCGGGGAGCTGTTTTTT. The chain recombines TRBV10-3 with TRBJ2-2, with TRBD1 matching over 8 bases. CDR1 is ENHRY and CDR2 is SYGVKD in the germline V gene. J was trimmed by 0 bases and V by 6 bases; bases with no gene match: 12. The length of the CDR3 is 18 residues.

Concerning this clone itself: Other DNA sequences within the sample encode an identical CDR3. The chain carries TRBV29-1 and TRBJ1-1; TRBD1 matches 9 bases. V was pared by 6 bases and J by 2 bases, with 4 bases of the junction left unmatched. CDR1 is SQVTM and CDR2 is ANQGSEA in the germline V gene. The CDR3 consists of 13 residues. The DNA of the CDR3 is TGCAGCGTGGGGGGACAGGGAAACACTGAAGCTTTCTTT. Translated, it gives CSVGGQGNTEAFF. The variable domain in full, with the rest retrieved from reference TRBV29-1 and TRBJ1-1, is SAVISQKPSRDICQRGTSLTIQCQVDSQVTMMFWYRQQPGQSLTLIATANQGSEATYESGFVIDKFPISRPNLTFSTLTVSNMSPEDSSIYLCSVGGQGNTEAFFGQGTRLTVV.

The chain links TRBV6-5 to TRBJ2-3, with TRBD2 matching 8 bases. V shed 2 bases, J shed 2 bases, and the junction held 6 bases outside the gene matches. Germline-derived CDR1 and CDR2 are MNHEY and SVGAGI. This CDR3 has 16 amino acids. As DNA, the CDR3 is TGTGCCAGCAGTTACAACGGGGGGGGACACACAGATACGCAGTATTTT. Residues: CASSYNGGGHTDTQYF.

The chain has TRBV6-6 and TRBJ1-2; D call uncertain. Germline values: CDR1 MNHNY, CDR2 SVGAGI (reference sequence). Trimming left V 6 bases short and J 7 bases short, with 15 bases between. The CDR3 runs to 13 residues. The CDR3 DNA reads as TGTGCCAGCAGCACCGGGGAGGGCGGTGGCTACACCTTC. Its translation is CASSTGEGGGYTF.

This chain links TRBV7-8 with TRBJ2-1, with 8 bases aligning to TRBD2. The CDR3 length is 15 residues. Germline CDR1 is SGHVS and CDR2 is FQNEAQ. The J segment lost 8 bases and the V segment lost 1 base, leaving 7 bases of the junction unmatched. The CDR3 region is CASSLVSGVNDEQFF. The CDR3 DNA reads as TGTGCCAGCAGCTTAGTTAGCGGGGTAAACGATGAGCAGTTCTTC.

The V and J genes are TRBV27 and TRBJ1-1, with a weak D call TRBD1 (5 bases). CDR1 and CDR2 from the germline V gene are MNHEY and SMNVEV (reference sequence). V lost 5 bases and J 6 bases, leaving 13 bases between the germline ends. This CDR3 contains 13 residues. In nucleotides, the CDR3 is TGTGCCAGCAGTCTGCGGGGGTATTCTGAAGCTTTCTTT. Translating it yields CASSLRGYSEAFF.